Sequencing of this T cell receptor (beta chain) was carried out in a study of T-cell reconstitution after alpha-beta-depleted transplantation in children. CDR1 SQVTM and CDR2 ANQGSEA come from the germline V gene. The CDR3 consists of 10 residues. V lost 7 bases, J lost 3 bases, and 6 bases lay in between. Study results and caveats: At the one-year point after transplant, T-cell counts and TCRbeta diversity were found to come mostly from T cells that had been newly produced. By about two months after transplant, alpha-beta T cells reportedly arose from several hundred graft clones that had expanded.

Only a few counts were recorded for this clonotype. Its antigen is unknown. The authors prepared the TCRbeta library with unique molecular identifiers. TCRdb passed the PCR reads through MiXCR, listing each CDR3 protein once. The sample has some 200,000 distinct CDR3 sequences; about 8.7% are singletons. Sequencing used PBMCs, mostly from graft donor cells, obtained 360 days after TCRalphabeta/CD19-depleted stem cell transplant. This sequence joins TRBV29-1 and TRBJ1-1; no definite D call. The clonotype comes from a male patient under 10 years old who had a stem cell transplant for acute myeloid leukemia, so the T cells may come from the graft donor. In DNA, the CDR3 is TGCAGCGGCCGCCACACTGAAGCTTTCTTT. Translated, it gives CSGRHTEAFF.